This T cell receptor beta chain was sequenced in a study of blood T cells in healthy people across ages. Study information: Roughly one uniquely barcoded beta molecule per two T cells was captured.

V lost 8 bases, J lost 6 bases, and 7 bases stayed unmatched. The CDR3 is 15 residues long. CDR1 and CDR2 (germline): MNHEY, SVGAGI. This clonotype was observed a handful of times. Next came a second PCR, run for about 7 to 12 cycles, which used a sample-barcoded 5' primer along with a J-beta primer mix. TCRdb called the 5' RACE reads again in MiXCR, with one record for every CDR3 protein. In the table there are over 700,000 distinct CDR3 sequences, roughly 25% of which are singletons. These data also featured in a second study, about T cells of mothers and their children. That source reports: Study donors consisted of three healthy Caucasian mothers and their six children. The authors added sample barcodes and 2-4 random nucleotides using the M1S primer of the second PCR. Mothers and children who were related shared slightly more overlap than unrelated pairs, but not significantly more.

The J gene is TRBJ2-1, the V gene TRBV6-5; 13 bases match TRBD2. The TCR originated in a boy younger than 18 in good health. Sequenced: blood. The CDR3 is CASASGLAGTNEQFF. CDR3 nucleotide sequence: TGTGCCAGCGCTTCGGGACTAGCGGGGACCAATGAGCAGTTCTTC.